The 14 T cell receptor beta chains reported below all come from one sample, sequenced in a study of a mutant IDH1 vaccine in newly diagnosed glioma. Time point denoted: week 47, end of study. Every single dose of the vaccine, 300 ug of mutant IDH1 20-mer peptide, came with topical imiquimod. Their specific antigens are unknown. Repertoires were generated with immunoSEQ multiplex PCR, while TCRdb's copy carries only in-frame clones and drops some. This table has about 62,000 clones, over 80% appearing once. Sequencing was performed on PBMCs, taken from a glioma patient whose treatment included an IDH1 peptide vaccine. The receptor source for this set is a man aged 30-40 years with glioma.

V gene TRBV13 combines with J gene TRBJ2-7, with 7 bases fitting TRBD1. The CDR3 totals 16 residues. Unmatched junction bases numbered 8, after V lost 0 bases and J lost 3 bases. Germline CDR1 is PRHDT and CDR2 is FYEKMQ (reference sequence). CDR3 sequence reads: CASSLGVFRGNYEQYF. The CDR3 DNA is TGTGCCAGCAGCTTAGGGGTTTTCAGGGGGAACTACGAGCAGTACTTC.

This sequence joins TRBV6-1 and TRBJ2-7; D call uncertain. Deletions cut 5 bases from V and 6 bases from J, with 2 bases between. The CDR3 runs 9 residues. Germline loops: CDR1 MNHNS, CDR2 SASEGT. The CDR3 protein is CASSFEQYF. For the CDR3, the DNA is TGTGCCAGCAGTTTCGAGCAGTACTTC.

The chain combines TRBV5-6 with TRBJ1-2, with 7 bases aligning to TRBD1. Trimming at V came to 4 bases and at J to 8 bases, leaving 11 bases not matched to a gene. The V gene's germline CDR1 is SGHDT and CDR2 YYEEEE. The CDR3 totals 14 residues. CDR3 residues: CASSETGSLLGYTF. The CDR3 nucleotides are TGTGCCAGCAGCGAGACAGGGAGTTTACTAGGCTACACCTTC.

V gene TRBV30 combines with J gene TRBJ1-4; a possible D gene is TRBD1 (6 bases). The CDR3 loop spans 17 amino acids. The germline gives CDR1 GTSNPN, CDR2 SVGIG (reference sequence). Trimming left V 8 bases short and J 2 bases short, with 24 bases between. The chain's CDR3 is CAPSSFVRGTTNEKLFF. The CDR3 DNA reads TGTGCCCCCTCTTCATTCGTCAGGGGAACGACTAATGAAAAACTGTTTTTT.

The chain carries TRBV19 and TRBJ1-5, with 7 bases fitting TRBD1. The V and J ends lost 5 bases and 0 bases, in that order; junction bases with no gene match: 7. CDR1 and CDR2 (germline): LNHDA, SQIVND (reference sequence). The CDR3 loop spans 16 amino acids. Here the CDR3 DNA reads TGTGCCAGTAGTCTGCACGGACAGGATAGCAATCAGCCCCAGCATTTT. It translates to CASSLHGQDSNQPQHF.

V gene TRBV5-1 combines with J gene TRBJ1-2, with 9 bases fitting TRBD1. The trim removed 0 bases at V and 4 bases at J, leaving 16 bases unmatched. This CDR3 is built from 19 residues. Germline CDR1 SGHRS, CDR2 YFSETQ. The CDR3: CASSLDVRGQGLPSYGYTF. In DNA form, the CDR3 reads TGCGCCAGCAGCTTGGACGTGAGGGGACAGGGTCTCCCGAGCTATGGCTACACCTTC.

The chain has TRBV10-2 and TRBJ1-1; D is unresolved. The CDR3 covers 14 residues. With 0 bases removed from V and 1 base from J, the gap between germline ends came to 6 bases. Germline CDR1 WSHSY, CDR2 SAAADI. The CDR3 loop is CASSESSGNTEAFF. The CDR3, as DNA: TGCGCCAGCAGTGAGTCGTCAGGGAACACTGAAGCTTTCTTT.

The rearrangement links TRBV5-6 to TRBJ1-2; D might be TRBD1 (6 bases). The V and J ends lost 4 bases and 8 bases respectively, with 21 bases between them. This CDR3 is 15 amino acids long. Germline V gives CDR1 SGHDT, CDR2 YYEEEE. The CDR3: CASSVGTRDTMGYTF. The CDR3 DNA follows: TGTGCCAGCAGCGTTGGAACCAGGGACACGATGGGCTACACCTTC.

This chain links TRBV6-5 with TRBJ1-2; 7 bases align to TRBD1. This CDR3 comprises 15 residues. CDR1 and CDR2 from the germline V gene are MNHEY and SVGAGI. Trimming removed 2 bases from V and 8 bases from J; junction bases left unmatched: 11. The CDR3 sequence is CASSYDREGASGYTF. The CDR3 DNA sequence: TGTGCCAGCAGTTACGATCGGGAGGGGGCTAGCGGCTACACCTTC.

The genes are TRBV15 and TRBJ1-4; possibly TRBD1 for D (5 bases). Per the germline V gene, CDR1 is LNHNV and CDR2 is YYDKDF (reference sequence). This CDR3 comprises 14 residues. Trimming removed 2 bases from V and 3 bases from J, with 7 bases in between. The CDR3 DNA reads as TGTGCCACCAGCAGAAGACAGCCTAATGAAAAACTGTTTTTT. It specifies CATSRRQPNEKLFF.

This sequence joins TRBV18 and TRBJ1-3; 9 bases line up with TRBD1. This CDR3 contains 17 residues. J was trimmed by 1 base and V by 5 bases; bases with no gene match: 9. CDR1 and CDR2 from the germline V gene are KGHSH and LQKENI. The CDR3 sequence: CASSFSGTGTSGNTIYF. The CDR3 DNA is TGTGCCAGCTCATTTTCCGGGACAGGGACGTCTGGAAACACCATATATTTT.

This chain links TRBV6-4 with TRBJ1-6; D is uncertain. The V end was cut by 2 bases, the J end by 10 bases, with 6 bases between. The CDR3 is 12 amino acids. Germline CDR1 and CDR2: MRHNA and SNTAGT. CDR3 nucleotide sequence: TGTGCCAGCAGTGACAAGGGCTCACCCCTCCACTTT. This encodes CASSDKGSPLHF.

The chain links TRBV10-2 to TRBJ2-7, with TRBD2 matching 8 bases. CDR3 length: 15 residues. Germline values: CDR1 WSHSY, CDR2 SAAADI. J was trimmed by 2 bases and V by 3 bases; bases with no gene match: 6. The CDR3 protein is CASSDPAGVTYEQYF. The CDR3 region has the DNA TGCGCCAGCAGTGACCCAGCGGGGGTAACCTACGAGCAGTACTTC.

This sequence joins TRBV5-1 and TRBJ2-3; a weak D match, TRBD1 (5 bases). There are 15 residues in the CDR3. Germline lookup yields CDR1 SGHRS and CDR2 YFSETQ. V was pared by 4 bases and J by 2 bases, with 14 bases between. CDR3 protein: CASSSSGFPTDTQYF. In DNA form, the CDR3 reads TGCGCCAGCAGCAGCTCAGGGTTCCCCACAGATACGCAGTATTTT.